Given below is one TCR beta chain in context. Its specific antigen is unknown. Base quality data are lacking; no much larger clone is found one base away. This entry belongs to a study of cytomegalovirus exposure and HLA in healthy donors (dated by TCRdb to 2016 to 2017). About the investigation overall: The 700 or so repertoires of the first cohort and the 95 to 150 validation repertoires were produced on the same platform, according to a later analysis. The study was designed to test whether signatures of past pathogen exposure could be identified by cataloging public T cell receptors. A separate validation cohort of approximately 120 different subjects was used in addition to the roughly 670-subject first cohort. High-throughput TCR immunosequencing, statistical association of individual TCRs with disease status, and machine learning were combined to predict cytomegalovirus infection status. The study at large found these results: A later analysis had no HLA typing for the validation cohort, so co-occurrence there was scored across all 130 or so repertoires. The authors suggested that the approach could potentially be generalized to other disease states and immunological phenotypes. In both the original and validation cohorts, the classifier was reported to diagnose cytomegalovirus status with high specificity and sensitivity. Of the cluster scores, roughly 93% were above 0 in a later analysis, which found that TCRs clustered in the first cohort also tended to co-occur in the 120 or so validation repertoires. Across donors, most TCR sequences were observed very rarely, whereas some public TCRs were present in many individuals. In vitro tests confirmed that a few of the cytomegalovirus-associated TCR beta chains recognize cytomegalovirus antigens. In the study, about 150 TCR beta chains were listed as associated with cytomegalovirus.

The donors were included in the validation cohort of 120 subjects, a group kept apart from the roughly 670-subject first cohort. Library preparation employed the immunoSEQ multiplex PCR assay. Under the source paper's analysis protocol: A statistical classification framework was built to diagnose cytomegalovirus status from the catalog of TCR beta chain sequences. As stored in TCRdb, this immuneACCESS dataset retains in-frame rearrangements with V and J assigned. A fraction of the clones does not appear; measured against another copy, unresolved V genes explain less than half of the discrepancy, and the remainder lacks a known reason. That table furnishes V, J and clone size, whereas the DNA furnished D and trimming. Counted in this sample were some 65,000 clones; about 96% of them appeared once. The ten most abundant clones make up under 2.5% of the sample. Trimming removed 4 bases from V and 5 bases from J, leaving 12 bases between the germline ends. Measured from the cysteine to the phenylalanine, the CDR3 is 13 residues long. Just CDR3 DNA is preserved here, 39 bases in frame from base 1. From the germline V gene, CDR1 is SGHRS and CDR2 is YFSETQ.

The origin of this receptor is a man aged 18 to 29 in good health and CMV-seronegative. The sample taken for sequencing was PBMCs. The sequence is built from TRBV5-1 and TRBJ1-1; matching of 5 bases hints at TRBD1 as the D gene. The CDR3 corresponds to CASSEVKGTEAFF. The DNA is as follows: TGCGCCAGCAGCGAAGTTAAGGGGACTGAAGCTTTCTTT. The CDR3, completed at both ends by the reference TRBV5-1 and TRBJ1-1 genes, gives the full variable domain KAGVTQTPRYLIKTRGQQVTLSCSPISGHRSVSWYQQTPGQGLQFLFEYFSETQRNKGNFPGRFSGRQFSNSRSEMNVSTLELGDSALYLCASSEVKGTEAFFGQGTRLTVV.